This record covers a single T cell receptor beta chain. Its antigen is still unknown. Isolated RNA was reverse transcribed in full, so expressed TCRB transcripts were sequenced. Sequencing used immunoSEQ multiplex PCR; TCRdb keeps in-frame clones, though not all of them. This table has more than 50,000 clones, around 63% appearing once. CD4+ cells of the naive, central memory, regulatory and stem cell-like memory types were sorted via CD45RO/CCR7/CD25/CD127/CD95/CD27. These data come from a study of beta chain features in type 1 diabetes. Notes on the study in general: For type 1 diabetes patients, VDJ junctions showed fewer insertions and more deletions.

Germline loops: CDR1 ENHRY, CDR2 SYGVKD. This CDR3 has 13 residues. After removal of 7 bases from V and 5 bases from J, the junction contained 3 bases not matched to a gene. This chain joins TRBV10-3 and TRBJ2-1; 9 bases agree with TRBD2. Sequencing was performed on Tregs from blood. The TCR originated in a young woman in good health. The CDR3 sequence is CAITASGNNEQFF. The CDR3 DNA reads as TGTGCCATCACTGCTAGCGGGAACAATGAGCAGTTCTTC.